These 15 T cell receptor beta chains share one sample of origin, sequenced in a study of blood T cell repertoires in COVID-19. Sequenced by immunoSEQ multiplex PCR; TCRdb stores in-frame clones only, minus some. The sample records roughly 66,000 clones, more than 65% being singletons. Source material: peripheral blood. The receptor set was obtained from a woman aged 55-69 years with acute or convalescent COVID-19.

The chain links TRBV7-9 to TRBJ1-4; 8 bases line up with TRBD1. Germline CDR1 SEHNR, CDR2 FQNEAQ (reference sequence). The CDR3 covers 15 residues. V was pared by 4 bases and J by 7 bases, with 8 bases of the junction left unmatched. CDR3 nucleotide sequence: TGTGCCAGCAGCTCCGGACAGGGAGTAGCTGAAAAACTGTTTTTT. Encoded protein: CASSSGQGVAEKLFF.

The chain combines TRBV12-5 with TRBJ2-1, with D possibly TRBD2 on 5 matching bases. The CDR3 has 13 amino acids. V was shortened by 7 bases and J by 10 bases, with 17 bases between the two germline ends. CDR1 is LGHNT and CDR2 is FRNRAP in the germline V gene. CDR3 nucleotides: TGTGCTAGTGTCCTCTCCAACGGGGAAGAGCAGTTCTTC. Encoded protein: CASVLSNGEEQFF.

The chain uses TRBV19 and TRBJ2-5; TRBD1 is a possible D gene (5 bases). V shed 8 bases and J shed 4 bases, with 17 bases lying between them. CDR3 length: 14 residues. The germline V gene has CDR1 LNHDA and CDR2 SQIVND (reference sequence). CDR3 DNA sequence: TGTGCCAGTTCGTCTTCCAGGGCTGGAGAGACCCAGTACTTC. Translation gives CASSSSRAGETQYF.

The gene calls are TRBV7-6 and TRBJ2-1; 8 bases are shared with TRBD1. Trimming cost V 1 base and J 4 bases; bases outside gene matches: 6. Germline CDR1 reads SGHVS; CDR2 reads FNYEAQ. CDR3 length: 16 residues. The CDR3 sequence is CASSLGQGAGYNEQFF. The DNA of the CDR3 is TGTGCCAGCAGCTTAGGCCAGGGGGCGGGATACAATGAGCAGTTCTTC.

The chain employs TRBV3-1 (or the pseudogene TRBV3-2) and TRBJ2-3; 7 positions agree with TRBD2. CDR3 length: 16 residues. Per the germline V gene, CDR1 is LGHDT and CDR2 is YNNKEL (reference sequence). J was trimmed by 4 bases and V by 4 bases; bases with no gene match: 11. The CDR3 loop reads CASSPRLASKSDTQYF. The CDR3 DNA reads as TGTGCCAGCAGCCCCCGACTAGCCTCCAAGTCAGATACGCAGTATTTT.

This clone was counted only a few times. CDR3 region: CASIAEWDTEAFF. The CDR3 bases are TGTGCCAGCATAGCCGAATGGGACACTGAAGCTTTCTTT. The rearrangement links TRBV18 to TRBJ1-1; D is unclear. V lost 8 bases, J lost 3 bases, and 13 bases lay in between. Germline V gives CDR1 KGHSH, CDR2 LQKENI. This CDR3 has 13 amino acids.

CDR3 nucleotides: TGTGCCAGCAGCCAAGGGCCAGGGAGCACAGATACGCAGTATTTT. Protein: CASSQGPGSTDTQYF. V usage is TRBV3-1 (or the pseudogene TRBV3-2) and J usage is TRBJ2-3; D might be TRBD1 (5 bases). V lost 1 base, J lost 0 bases, and 8 bases lay in between. Germline-derived CDR1 and CDR2 are LGHDT and YNNKEL (reference sequence). The CDR3 loop spans 15 amino acids.

The rearrangement uses TRBV9 and TRBJ2-3; the D gene is possibly TRBD1 (6 bases). Germline lookup yields CDR1 SGDLS and CDR2 YYNGEE. V dropped 3 bases and J dropped 2 bases, with 22 bases sitting between them. The CDR3 contains 18 residues. CDR3 in DNA: TGTGCCAGCAGCGCTCCCGCCCCAGGGGTGGGGGCCACAGATACGCAGTATTTT. This sequence encodes CASSAPAPGVGATDTQYF.

The chain uses TRBV3-1 (or the pseudogene TRBV3-2) and TRBJ1-3, with TRBD1 as a possible D gene (5 bases). V lost 5 bases and J 4 bases, leaving 6 bases between the germline ends. Germline values: CDR1 LGHDT, CDR2 YNNKEL (reference sequence). This CDR3 has 12 amino acids. This chain's CDR3 is CASSRQGNTIYF. The CDR3 DNA reads as TGTGCCAGCAGCAGACAGGGAAACACCATATATTTT.

The V and J genes are TRBV6-5 and TRBJ2-7, with D possibly TRBD2 on 5 matching bases. Germline V gene data show CDR1 as MNHEY and CDR2 as SVGAGI. Trimming left V 8 bases short and J 5 bases short, with 13 bases between. The CDR3 length is 12 residues. CDR3 in amino acids: CASSQAGDEQYF. The DNA for the CDR3 is TGTGCCAGCTCCCAAGCCGGGGACGAGCAGTACTTC.

The chain recombines TRBV3-1 (or the pseudogene TRBV3-2) with TRBJ1-1; D not certain. This CDR3 is 13 amino acids long. Per germline, CDR1 LGHDT and CDR2 YNNKEL (reference sequence). With 4 bases removed from V and 8 bases from J, the gap between germline ends came to 14 bases. The CDR3 reads CASSPHRFPEAFF. The CDR3 region has the DNA TGTGCCAGCAGCCCCCACCGGTTCCCCGAAGCTTTCTTT.

The chain joins TRBV9 to TRBJ2-5; TRBD2 agrees at 9 bases. J was trimmed by 5 bases and V by 2 bases; bases with no gene match: 16. Germline-derived CDR1 and CDR2 are SGDLS and YYNGEE. This CDR3 comprises 18 residues. The CDR3 coding sequence is TGTGCCAGCAGCGTTAAGTCGGTAGCGGGGGCCCTCGGGGAGACCCAGTACTTC. It encodes CASSVKSVAGALGETQYF.

This chain links TRBV6-5 with TRBJ1-5; 7 bases align to TRBD1. The V gene end was trimmed by 7 bases and the J gene end by 7 bases; junction bases not matched to a gene: 7. Germline lookup yields CDR1 MNHEY and CDR2 SVGAGI. The CDR3 totals 13 residues. CDR3 nucleotide sequence: TGTGCCAGCACGACAGGGATTTTCCAGCCCCAGCATTTT. Translating it yields CASTTGIFQPQHF.

This chain uses TRBV5-1 with TRBJ1-2, with 9 bases lining up with TRBD1. The CDR3 has 14 amino acids. Looked up from germline, CDR1 is SGHRS and CDR2 is YFSETQ. V lost 4 bases, J lost 4 bases, and 5 bases stayed unmatched. In nucleotides, the CDR3 is TGCGCCAGCAGCATGGGGACAGGGCCCTATGGCTACACCTTC. This translates into CASSMGTGPYGYTF.

The gene calls are TRBV29-1 and TRBJ1-3, with 8 bases lining up with TRBD1. Germline CDR1 reads SQVTM; CDR2 reads ANQGSEA. The J segment lost 1 base and the V segment lost 4 bases, leaving 0 bases of the junction unmatched. The CDR3 is 13 residues long. Here the CDR3 DNA reads TGCAGCGTTGGACAGGGGTCTGGAAACACCATATATTTT. It codes for CSVGQGSGNTIYF.